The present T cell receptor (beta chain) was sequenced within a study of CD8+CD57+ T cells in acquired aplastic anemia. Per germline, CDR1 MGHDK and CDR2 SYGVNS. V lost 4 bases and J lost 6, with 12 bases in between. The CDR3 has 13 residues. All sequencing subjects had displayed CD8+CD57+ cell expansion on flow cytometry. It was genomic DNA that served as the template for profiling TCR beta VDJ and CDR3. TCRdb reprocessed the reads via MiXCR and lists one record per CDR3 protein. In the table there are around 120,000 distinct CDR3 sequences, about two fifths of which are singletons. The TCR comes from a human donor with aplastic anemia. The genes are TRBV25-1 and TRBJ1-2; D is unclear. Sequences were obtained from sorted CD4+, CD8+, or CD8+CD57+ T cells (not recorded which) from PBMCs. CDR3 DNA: TGTGCCAGCAGTGGGTCCCCTAGGCATGGCTACACCTTC. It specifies CASSGSPRHGYTF.